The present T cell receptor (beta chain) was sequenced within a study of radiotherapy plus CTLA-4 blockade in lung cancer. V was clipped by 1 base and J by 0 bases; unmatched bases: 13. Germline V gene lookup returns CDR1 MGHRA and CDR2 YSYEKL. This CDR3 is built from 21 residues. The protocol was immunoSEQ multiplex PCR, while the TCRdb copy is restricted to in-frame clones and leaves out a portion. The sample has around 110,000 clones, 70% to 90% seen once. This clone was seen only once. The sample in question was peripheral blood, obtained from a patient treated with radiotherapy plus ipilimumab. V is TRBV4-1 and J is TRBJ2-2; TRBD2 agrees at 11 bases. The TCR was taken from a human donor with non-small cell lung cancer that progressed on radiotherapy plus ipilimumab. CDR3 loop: CASSQGRIIGTSGANTGELFF. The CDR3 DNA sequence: TGCGCCAGCAGCCAAGGCAGAATTATAGGGACTAGCGGTGCGAACACCGGGGAGCTGTTTTTT.